Detailed here is one T cell receptor (beta chain). This entry belongs to a study of cytomegalovirus exposure and HLA in healthy donors. Study at large: A previous analysis identified about 110 million unique TCR beta sequences derived from roughly 190 million T cells.

PCR was performed using 60 Vbeta and 13 Jbeta primers. Original handling: There were tens of millions of unique TCR beta chains by a later count, and about 12 million of them were shared. Method: immunoSEQ multiplex PCR; TCRdb's copy keeps in-frame clones and lacks some. V and J calls and clone size are those listed in that table; D and trimming were worked out from the DNA. The table has 120,000 or so clones, approximately 15% seen once. The trim removed 5 bases at V and 3 bases at J, leaving 3 bases unmatched. Germline CDR1 and CDR2: MGHRA and YSYEKL. CDR3 size: 15 residues. The chain recombines TRBV4-1 with TRBJ2-3; TRBD2 matches 12 bases. The sequence was collected from a woman younger than 30 in good health and CMV-seronegative. The sample was PBMCs. Written as DNA, the CDR3 is TGCGCCAGCAGCTTGACTAGCGGGAGTACAGATACGCAGTATTTT. As protein: CASSLTSGSTDTQYF.